Only one count was recorded for the clone carrying this T cell receptor beta chain. The table came from immunoSEQ multiplex PCR; TCRdb's copy has only in-frame clones and leaves some out. The sample lists approximately 150,000 clones, roughly 84% occurring once. V was pared by 4 bases and J by 7 bases, with 11 bases of the junction left unmatched. CDR1 and CDR2 from the germline V gene are LNHDA and SQIVND (reference sequence). This CDR3 is built from 16 residues. The data are from a study of blood T cell repertoires in COVID-19. The sequence derives from a man under 40 with COVID-19, enrolled during active disease. The V gene is TRBV19, the J gene TRBJ2-5, with 11 bases identical to TRBD1. The specimen was peripheral blood. The CDR3 region is CASSTAMGQGVRTQYF. In DNA, the CDR3 is TGTGCCAGTAGTACCGCCATGGGACAGGGGGTACGGACCCAGTACTTC.